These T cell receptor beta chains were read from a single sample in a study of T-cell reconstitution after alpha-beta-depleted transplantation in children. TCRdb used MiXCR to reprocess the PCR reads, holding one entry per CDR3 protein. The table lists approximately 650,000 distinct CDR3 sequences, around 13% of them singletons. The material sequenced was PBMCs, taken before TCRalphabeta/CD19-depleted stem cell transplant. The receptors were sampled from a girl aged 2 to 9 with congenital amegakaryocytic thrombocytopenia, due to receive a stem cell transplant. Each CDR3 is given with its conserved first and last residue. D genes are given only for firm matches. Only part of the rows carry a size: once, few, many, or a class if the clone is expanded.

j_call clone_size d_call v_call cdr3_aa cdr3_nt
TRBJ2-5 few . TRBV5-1 CASSLTGSETQYF TGCGCCAGCAGCTTGACAGGTTCCGAGACCCAGTACTTC
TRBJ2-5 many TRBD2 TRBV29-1 CSVVVAGVETQYF TGCAGCGTTGTAGTAGCGGGAGTGGAGACCCAGTACTTC
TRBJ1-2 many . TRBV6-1 CAGGLYTLYGYTF TGTGCCGGGGGACTCTACACCCTCTATGGCTACACCTTC
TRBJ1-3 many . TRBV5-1 CASSLIPGEGVSGNTIYF TGCGCCAGCAGCTTGATTCCGGGAGAAGGGGTCTCTGGAAACACCATATATTTT
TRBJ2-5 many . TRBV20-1 CSAKQGQETQYF TGCAGTGCTAAGCAGGGCCAAGAGACCCAGTACTTC
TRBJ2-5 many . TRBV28 CASMARAGPQETQYF TGTGCCAGCATGGCTCGAGCGGGCCCACAAGAGACCCAGTACTTC
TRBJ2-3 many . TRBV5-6 CASSPYPGSADTQYF TGTGCCAGCAGCCCGTATCCAGGGTCGGCAGATACGCAGTATTTT
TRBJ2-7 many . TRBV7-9 CASSPPGAGTQSYEQYF TGTGCCAGCAGCCCCCCTGGAGCTGGGACACAGTCCTACGAGCAGTACTTC
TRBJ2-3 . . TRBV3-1 CASSQESESTQYF TGTGCCAGCAGCCAAGAGTCTGAGAGTACGCAGTATTTT
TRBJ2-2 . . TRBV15 CATSRERLGQYTGELFF TGTGCCACCAGCAGAGAGAGACTCGGACAGTACACCGGGGAGCTGTTTTTT
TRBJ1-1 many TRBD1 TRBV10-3 CAIIPGTGATEAFF TGTGCCATCATCCCCGGGACAGGGGCCACTGAAGCTTTCTTT
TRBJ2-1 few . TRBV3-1 CASSQGLGEQFF TGTGCCAGCAGCCAAGGGTTAGGAGAGCAGTTCTTC
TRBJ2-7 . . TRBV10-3 CAISGGAGNSYEQYF TGTGCCATCAGTGGTGGGGCGGGGAATTCCTACGAGCAGTACTTC
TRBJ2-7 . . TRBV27 CASSLSSGRFVQYF TGTGCCAGCAGTTTATCCTCTGGACGATTCGTGCAGTACTTC
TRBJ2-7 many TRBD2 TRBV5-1 CASSFYTGGEYEQYF TGCGCCAGCAGCTTCTATACGGGAGGCGAGTACGAGCAGTACTTC
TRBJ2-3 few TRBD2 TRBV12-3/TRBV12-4 CASRPGLAGPGDTQYF TGTGCCAGCAGGCCGGGACTAGCGGGACCCGGTGATACGCAGTATTTT
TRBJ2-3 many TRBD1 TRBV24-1 CATSDRDRGVDTQYF TGTGCCACCAGTGATCGGGACAGGGGGGTAGATACGCAGTATTTT
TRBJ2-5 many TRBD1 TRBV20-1 CSARFTGTGEKTQYF TGCAGTGCTAGATTCACCGGGACAGGCGAAAAGACCCAGTACTTC
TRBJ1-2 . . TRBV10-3 CAISGEDNLGYTF TGTGCCATCAGTGGCGAGGACAACCTCGGCTACACCTTC
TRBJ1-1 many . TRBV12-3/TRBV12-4 CASSFSQGSTEAFF TGTGCCAGCAGTTTTAGCCAGGGCTCCACTGAAGCTTTCTTT
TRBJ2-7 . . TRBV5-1 CASSLDTGGGAYEQYF TGCGCCAGCAGCTTGGACACCGGAGGGGGTGCCTACGAGCAGTACTTC
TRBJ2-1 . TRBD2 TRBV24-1 CATSEGTSGATYNEQFF TGTGCCACCAGTGAGGGTACTAGCGGGGCTACCTACAATGAGCAGTTCTTC
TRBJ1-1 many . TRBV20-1 CSSPLGNTEAFF TGCAGTTCCCCTCTGGGGAACACTGAAGCTTTCTTT
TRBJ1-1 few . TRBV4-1 CASSQVTVGGSTEAFF TGCGCCAGCAGCCAAGTTACCGTTGGGGGAAGCACTGAAGCTTTCTTT
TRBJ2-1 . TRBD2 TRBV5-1 CASSFSTSGFRYNEQFF TGCGCCAGCAGCTTTAGTACTAGCGGGTTCCGATACAATGAGCAGTTCTTC
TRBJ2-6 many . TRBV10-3 CAISGTQAPGANVLTF TGTGCCATCAGTGGGACACAGGCCCCTGGGGCCAACGTCCTGACTTTC
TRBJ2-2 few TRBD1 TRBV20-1 CSAPRQGRTGELFF TGCAGTGCTCCCCGACAGGGACGGACCGGGGAGCTGTTTTTT
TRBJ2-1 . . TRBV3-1 CASSQLRVVYNEQFF TGTGCCAGCAGCCAACTTCGGGTAGTTTACAATGAGCAGTTCTTC
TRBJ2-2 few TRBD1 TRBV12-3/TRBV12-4 CASTPWTGDGELFF TGTGCCAGCACTCCCTGGACAGGGGACGGGGAGCTGTTTTTT